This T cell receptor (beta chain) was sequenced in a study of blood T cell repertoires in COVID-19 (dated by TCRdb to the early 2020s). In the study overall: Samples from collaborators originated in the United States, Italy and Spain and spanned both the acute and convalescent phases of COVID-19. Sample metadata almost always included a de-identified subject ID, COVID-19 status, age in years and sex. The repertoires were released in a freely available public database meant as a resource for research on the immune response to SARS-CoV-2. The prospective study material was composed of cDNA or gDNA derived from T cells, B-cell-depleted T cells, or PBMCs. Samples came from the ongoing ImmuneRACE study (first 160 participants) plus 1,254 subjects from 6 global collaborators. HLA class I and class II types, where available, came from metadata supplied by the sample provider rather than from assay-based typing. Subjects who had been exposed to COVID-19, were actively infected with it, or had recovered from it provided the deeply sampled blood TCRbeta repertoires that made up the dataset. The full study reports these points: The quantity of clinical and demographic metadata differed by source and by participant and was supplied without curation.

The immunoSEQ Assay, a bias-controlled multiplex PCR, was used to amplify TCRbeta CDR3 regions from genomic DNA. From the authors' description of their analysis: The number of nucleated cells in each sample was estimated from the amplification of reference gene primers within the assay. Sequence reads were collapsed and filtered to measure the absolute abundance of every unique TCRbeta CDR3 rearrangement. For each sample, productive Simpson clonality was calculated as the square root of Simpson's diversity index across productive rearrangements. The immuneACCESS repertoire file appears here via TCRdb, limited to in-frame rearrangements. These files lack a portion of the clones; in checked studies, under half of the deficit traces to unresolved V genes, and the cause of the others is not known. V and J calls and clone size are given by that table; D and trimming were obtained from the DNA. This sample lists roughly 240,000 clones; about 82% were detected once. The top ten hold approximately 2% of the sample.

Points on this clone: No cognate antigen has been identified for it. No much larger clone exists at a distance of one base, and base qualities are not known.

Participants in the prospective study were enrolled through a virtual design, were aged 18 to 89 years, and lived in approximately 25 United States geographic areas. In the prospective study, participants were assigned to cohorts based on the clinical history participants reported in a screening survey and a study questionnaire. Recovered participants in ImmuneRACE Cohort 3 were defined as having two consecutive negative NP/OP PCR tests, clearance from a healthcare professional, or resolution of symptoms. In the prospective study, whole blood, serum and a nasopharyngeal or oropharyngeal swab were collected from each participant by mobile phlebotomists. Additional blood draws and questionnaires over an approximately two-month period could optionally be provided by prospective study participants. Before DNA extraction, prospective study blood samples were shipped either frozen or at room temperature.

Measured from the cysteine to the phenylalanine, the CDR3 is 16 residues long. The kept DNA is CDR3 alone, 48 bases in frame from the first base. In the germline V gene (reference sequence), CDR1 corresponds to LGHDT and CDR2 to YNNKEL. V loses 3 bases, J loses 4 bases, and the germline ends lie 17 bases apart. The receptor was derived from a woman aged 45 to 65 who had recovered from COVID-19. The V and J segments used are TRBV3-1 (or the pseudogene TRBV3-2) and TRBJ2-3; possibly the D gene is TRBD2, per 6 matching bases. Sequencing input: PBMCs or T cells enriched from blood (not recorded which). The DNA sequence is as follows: TGTGCCAGCAGCCATCTTGCGGGATTCGTCGCAGATACGCAGTATTTT. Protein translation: CASSHLAGFVADTQYF.